Listed below are T cell receptor beta chains from one sample, sequenced in a study of OX40 agonist ivuxolimab in advanced cancers. The repertoire was sequenced with immunoSEQ multiplex PCR; TCRdb's copy has only in-frame clones and lacks some. Here the sample spans some 45,000 clones, 70% to 85% being singletons. The input for sequencing was CD4+ or CD8+ T cells sorted from blood, taken in a trial of the OX40 agonist ivuxolimab. The receptors come from an adult with an advanced solid tumor such as melanoma, head and neck, liver or kidney cancer. The CDR3 runs from the conserved cysteine through the conserved F or W. Fields, in order: V gene, D gene, clone size, J gene, CDR3 protein, CDR3 DNA. D genes are given only for firm matches. A clone size is listed for some rows: how often the clone was seen (once, few, many), or a class if it is expanded.

TRBV5-6	TRBD2	.	TRBJ2-7	CASSRLAGYEQYF	TGTGCCAGCAGCCGGCTAGCGGGCTACGAGCAGTACTTC
TRBV7-9	.	few	TRBJ2-2	CASSVSAGVNTGELFF	TGTGCCAGCAGTGTTAGCGCAGGGGTGAACACCGGGGAGCTGTTTTTT
TRBV6-6	TRBD2	once	TRBJ2-2	CASTRLAQLNTGELFF	TGTGCCAGCACCCGACTAGCGCAACTAAACACCGGGGAGCTGTTTTTT
TRBV25-1	.	.	TRBJ1-1	CASSEQNTGEAFF	TGTGCCAGCAGTGAACAAAATACGGGAGAGGCTTTCTTT
TRBV6-1	TRBD1	.	TRBJ2-2	CASGGTGNTGELFF	TGTGCCAGCGGAGGGACAGGGAACACCGGGGAGCTGTTTTTT
TRBV19	.	.	TRBJ2-7	CASRGDYEQYF	TGTGCCAGTAGAGGCGACTACGAGCAGTACTTC
TRBV28	.	.	TRBJ1-2	CASSAKLINYGYTF	TGTGCCAGCAGTGCGAAACTGATTAACTATGGCTACACCTTC
TRBV5-1	TRBD2	once	TRBJ2-7	CASSQGTSGQHEQYF	TGCGCCAGCAGCCAAGGGACTAGCGGGCAACACGAGCAGTACTTC
TRBV2	.	.	TRBJ2-5	CASSGPSFETQYF	TGTGCCAGCAGTGGACCGAGCTTTGAGACCCAGTACTTC
TRBV12-5	TRBD1	.	TRBJ1-3	CASGHEQGARNTIYF	TGTGCTAGTGGTCATGAACAGGGGGCGCGAAACACCATATATTTT
TRBV4-1	.	.	TRBJ1-2	CASSQEWDLNYGYTF	TGCGCCAGCAGCCAAGAATGGGACTTGAACTATGGCTACACCTTC
TRBV21-1	.	.	TRBJ1-5	CASSKGRVPHQPQHF	TGTGCCAGCAGCAAGGGCAGGGTCCCGCATCAGCCCCAGCATTTT
TRBV29-1	.	.	TRBJ2-7	CSVEVSPYEQYF	TGCAGCGTTGAAGTCAGCCCCTACGAGCAGTACTTC
TRBV9	.	.	TRBJ2-3	CASSASRGGTDTQYF	TGTGCCAGCAGCGCTTCCAGGGGCGGCACAGATACGCAGTATTTT
TRBV7-2	.	.	TRBJ2-7	CASSWLLMGSEQYF	TGTGCCAGCAGCTGGTTACTGATGGGCAGCGAGCAGTACTTC
TRBV11-2	TRBD1	.	TRBJ1-2	CASRTGGHGYTF	TGTGCCAGCAGGACAGGGGGACATGGCTACACCTTC
TRBV11-2	.	few	TRBJ2-6	CASSGRSAGANVLTF	TGTGCCAGCAGCGGCCGATCGGCTGGGGCCAACGTCCTGACTTTC
TRBV6-6	.	.	TRBJ2-1	CASSQLLPGLAPWEFF	TGTGCCAGCAGTCAACTACTCCCGGGACTCGCTCCCTGGGAATTCTTC